This TCR beta chain was obtained from a study of neurological immune-mediated disorders (dated by TCRdb to about 2019). About the study as a whole: Among the 35 or so multiple sclerosis patients, relapsing-remitting MS was present in approximately 31 and secondary progressive MS was present in 3. The study compared peripheral blood TCR-beta repertoires of HTLV-I-associated myelopathy (HAM/TSP) patients, multiple sclerosis patients and healthy controls using UMI-based sequencing. Alongside PBMC samples, the set of around 99 TCR-beta libraries contained longitudinal samples, technical triplicates, and paired CD4+ and CD8+ T-cell subsets that had been sorted. The cohort comprised some 71 subjects: some 14 HAM/TSP patients, approximately 34 multiple sclerosis patients and approximately 20 healthy controls.

Paper-wide results and their limitations: Repertoires from 18 of 34 MS patients were grouped by phylogenetic analysis into a cluster of related CDR3 sequences, suggesting a possible repertoire-level signature. No identical CDR3 amino acid sequences were found to be shared among expanded clones across subjects, suggesting that TCR-beta repertoires were private in all groups. TCR clonal expansion was greatest in HAM/TSP patients and smallest in MS patients, who ranked below even healthy controls. No clinical or MRI features were associated with the MS cluster, and the authors said that larger cohorts are needed.

Comment on this clonotype: Its binding antigen is unknown. The input lacks base qualities; no much larger clone sits a single base away.

For the unsorted PBMC libraries, 2 million PBMCs were stored in RNAlater at -80 degrees C until RNA extraction and were used to generate the libraries. Multiple sclerosis patients were enrolled in a US clinical protocol under which disease progression was evaluated by magnetic resonance imaging. PBMCs were separated from peripheral blood using Ficoll-Hypaque density gradient centrifugation and then cryopreserved in liquid nitrogen. To synthesize cDNA, template-switch 5'RACE was performed with a primer carrying a 10-nucleotide random unique molecular identifier so that each TCR transcript was tagged. Each sequencing run produced over 200 million TCR-beta sequences covering 15-18 subjects. The RNeasy kit was used to extract total RNA. TCR-beta VDJ regions were amplified with primers for the TCR constant region and the 5'RACE anchor, using the KAPA Real-time Library Amplification kit. A first PCR added sample indexes and Illumina adaptors, and a second PCR then raised library yield. After purification with Ampure beads, the TCR product of roughly 650 bp was size-selected on a 2% E-gel SizeSelection system. Before pooling, library quality was checked on a Bioanalyzer, concentration was measured with Qubit, and libraries were quantified with the Kapa Library Quantification kit. Paired-end 2 x 150 bp sequencing of the libraries was performed on an Illumina HiSeq 2500. To increase sequence diversity, about 25-30% phiX was spiked into each library pool. The original pipeline was this. Quality-filtered reads were processed with the UMI-based MiGEC pipeline, and over 75% of raw TCR sequences were removed by the MiGEC pipeline during error correction. IMGT germline references were used for aligning VDJ genes, and each clonotype was defined as a unique CDR3 amino acid sequence together with its V-J genes. Clonal expansion, Shannon diversity and CDR3 relatedness were evaluated with VDJtools (CalcPairwiseDistances, ClusterSamples), while phylogenetic trees were built in CLCbio workbench. Clones with at least 8 unique UMIs were defined as expanded, with this threshold being based on coefficient-of-variation modelling across technical triplicates. TCRdb itself trimmed the public reads at Q25 with fastp, ran MiXCR and retained productive beta chains. Here each entry gathers all rows of one CDR3 protein and keeps the most common genes and DNA. TCRdb assigned the V and J calls; the authors' analysis was not used. The sample contains about 66,000 distinct CDR3 sequences, roughly 3.6% of them found a single time. The ten biggest clones cover 1.3% of the sample.

V ends up 4 bases short and J 7 bases short, with an unmatched junction base count of 16. The cysteine opens and the phenylalanine closes a CDR3 of 16 amino acids. Left in the record is the CDR3 DNA by itself, 48 bases read in frame from the first base. CDR1 and CDR2, looked up from the germline V gene, are SGHAT and FQNNGV. The chain was built from TRBV11-2 and TRBJ2-7; 7 nucleotides in the junction match TRBD1. This TCR was sampled from a man younger than 45 with multiple sclerosis. Sequencing was done on a sample of PBMCs. Read as DNA, the sequence is TGTGCCAGCAGCTCCACGACAGGGAGTAACCCCCAAGAGCAGTACTTC. Translated, this gives CASSSTTGSNPQEQYF.